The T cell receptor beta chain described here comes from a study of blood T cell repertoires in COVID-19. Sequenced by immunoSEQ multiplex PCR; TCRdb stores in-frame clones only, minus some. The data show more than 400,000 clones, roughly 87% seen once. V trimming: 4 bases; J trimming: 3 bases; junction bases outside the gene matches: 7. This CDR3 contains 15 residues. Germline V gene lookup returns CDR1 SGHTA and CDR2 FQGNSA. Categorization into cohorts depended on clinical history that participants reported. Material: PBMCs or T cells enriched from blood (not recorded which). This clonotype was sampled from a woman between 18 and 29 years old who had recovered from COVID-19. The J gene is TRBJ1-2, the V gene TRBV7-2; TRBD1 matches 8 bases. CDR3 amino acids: CASSSQGAQDYGYTF. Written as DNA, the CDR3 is TGTGCCAGCAGCTCCCAGGGGGCGCAGGACTATGGCTACACCTTC.